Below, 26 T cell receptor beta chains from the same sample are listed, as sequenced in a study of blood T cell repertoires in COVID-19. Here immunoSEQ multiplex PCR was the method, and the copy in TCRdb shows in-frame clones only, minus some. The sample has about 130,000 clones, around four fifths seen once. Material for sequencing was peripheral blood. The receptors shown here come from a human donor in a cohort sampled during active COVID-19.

The chain's CDR3 is CASSQDPQFTETQYF. The CDR3 coding sequence is TGCGCCAGCAGCCAAGATCCGCAGTTTACAGAGACCCAGTACTTC. The chain is built from TRBV4-1 and TRBJ2-5; no definite D call. CDR1 is MGHRA and CDR2 is YSYEKL in the germline V gene. V was cut by 0 bases and J by 4 bases, with 12 bases left in between. CDR3 length equals 15 residues.

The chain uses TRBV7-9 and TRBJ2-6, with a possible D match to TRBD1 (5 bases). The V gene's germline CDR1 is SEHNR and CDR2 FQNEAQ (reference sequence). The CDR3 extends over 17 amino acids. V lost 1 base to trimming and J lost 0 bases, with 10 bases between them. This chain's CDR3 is CASSLGTGTSGANVLTF. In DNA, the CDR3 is TGTGCCAGCAGCTTAGGAACAGGAACCTCTGGGGCCAACGTCCTGACTTTC.

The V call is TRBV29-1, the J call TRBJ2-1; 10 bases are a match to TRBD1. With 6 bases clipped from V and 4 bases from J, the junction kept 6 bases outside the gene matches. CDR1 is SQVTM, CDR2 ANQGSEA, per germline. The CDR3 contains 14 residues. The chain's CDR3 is CSVQPGQGYNEQFF. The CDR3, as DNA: TGCAGCGTGCAGCCGGGACAGGGGTACAATGAGCAGTTCTTC.

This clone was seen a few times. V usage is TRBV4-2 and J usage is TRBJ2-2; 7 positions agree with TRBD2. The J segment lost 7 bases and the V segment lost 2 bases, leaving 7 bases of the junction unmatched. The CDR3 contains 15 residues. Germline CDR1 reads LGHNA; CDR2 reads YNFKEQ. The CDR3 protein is CASSQLTSLDGELFF. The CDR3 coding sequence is TGTGCCAGCAGCCAATTGACTAGCTTAGACGGGGAGCTGTTTTTT.

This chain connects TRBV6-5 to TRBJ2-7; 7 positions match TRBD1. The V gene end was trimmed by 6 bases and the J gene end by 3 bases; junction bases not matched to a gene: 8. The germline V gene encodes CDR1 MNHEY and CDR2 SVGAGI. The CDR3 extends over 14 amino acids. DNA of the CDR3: TGTGCCAGCAGCCGGGGACAGTGGGACTACGAGCAGTACTTC. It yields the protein CASSRGQWDYEQYF.

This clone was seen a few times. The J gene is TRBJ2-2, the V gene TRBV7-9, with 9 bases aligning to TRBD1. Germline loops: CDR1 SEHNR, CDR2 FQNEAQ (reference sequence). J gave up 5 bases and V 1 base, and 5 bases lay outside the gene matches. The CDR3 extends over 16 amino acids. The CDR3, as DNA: TGTGCCAGCAGCTTAGGCCGGGACAGGGAGACCGGGGAGCTGTTTTTT. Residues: CASSLGRDRETGELFF.

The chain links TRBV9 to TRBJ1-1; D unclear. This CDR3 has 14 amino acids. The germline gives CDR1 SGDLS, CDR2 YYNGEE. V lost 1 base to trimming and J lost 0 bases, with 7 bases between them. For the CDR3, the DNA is TGTGCCAGCAGCGTAAGCTTCATGAACACTGAAGCTTTCTTT. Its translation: CASSVSFMNTEAFF.

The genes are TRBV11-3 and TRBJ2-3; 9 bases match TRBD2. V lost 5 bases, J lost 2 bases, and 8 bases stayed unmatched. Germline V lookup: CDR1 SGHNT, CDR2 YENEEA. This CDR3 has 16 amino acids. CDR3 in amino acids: CASSQGIAGDTDTQYF. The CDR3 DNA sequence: TGTGCCAGCAGCCAAGGCATAGCGGGGGACACAGATACGCAGTATTTT. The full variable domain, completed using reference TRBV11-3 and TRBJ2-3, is EAGVVQSPRYKIIEKKQPVAFWCNPISGHNTLYWYLQNLGQGPELLIRYENEEAVDDSQLPKDRFSAERLKGVDSTLKIQPAELGDSAVYLCASSQGIAGDTDTQYFGPGTRLTVL.

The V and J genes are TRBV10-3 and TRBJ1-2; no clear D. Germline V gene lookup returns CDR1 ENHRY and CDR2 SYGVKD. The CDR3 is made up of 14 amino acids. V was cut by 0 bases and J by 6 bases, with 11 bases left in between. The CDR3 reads CAISESSLGDGYTF. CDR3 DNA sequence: TGTGCCATCAGTGAGTCGAGTTTGGGAGATGGCTACACCTTC.

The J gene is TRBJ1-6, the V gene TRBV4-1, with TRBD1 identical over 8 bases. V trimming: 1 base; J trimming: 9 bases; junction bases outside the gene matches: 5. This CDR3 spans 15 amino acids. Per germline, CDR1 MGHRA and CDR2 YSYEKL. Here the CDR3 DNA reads TGCGCCAGCAGCCAAGGGACAGGGAATGTTTCACCCCTCCACTTT. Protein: CASSQGTGNVSPLHF.

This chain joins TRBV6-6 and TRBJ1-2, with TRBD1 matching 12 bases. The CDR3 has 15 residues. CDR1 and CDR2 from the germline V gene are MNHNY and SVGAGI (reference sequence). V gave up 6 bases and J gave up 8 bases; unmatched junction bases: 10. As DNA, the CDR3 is TGTGCCAGCAGCCGGGATGGGACAGGGGGCTTAGGCTACACCTTC. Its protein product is CASSRDGTGGLGYTF.

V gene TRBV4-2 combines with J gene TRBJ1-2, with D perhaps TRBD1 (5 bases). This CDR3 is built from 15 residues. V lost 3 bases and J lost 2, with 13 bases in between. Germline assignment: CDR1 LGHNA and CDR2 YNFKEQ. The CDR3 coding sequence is TGTGCCAGCAGCCAGACAACAGGAGCCAACTATGGCTACACCTTC. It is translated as CASSQTTGANYGYTF.

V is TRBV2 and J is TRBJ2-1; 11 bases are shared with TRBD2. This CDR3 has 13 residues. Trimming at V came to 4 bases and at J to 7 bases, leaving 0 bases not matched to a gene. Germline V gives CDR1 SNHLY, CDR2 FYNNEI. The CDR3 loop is CASSGTSGNEQFF. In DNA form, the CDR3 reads TGTGCCAGCAGTGGGACTAGCGGGAATGAGCAGTTCTTC.

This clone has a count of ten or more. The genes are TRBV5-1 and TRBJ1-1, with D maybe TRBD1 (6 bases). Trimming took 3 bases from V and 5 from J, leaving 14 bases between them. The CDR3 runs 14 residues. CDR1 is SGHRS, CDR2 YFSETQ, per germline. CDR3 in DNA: TGCGCCAGCAGCTCCAAACAGGGAGGGACTGAAGCTTTCTTT. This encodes CASSSKQGGTEAFF.

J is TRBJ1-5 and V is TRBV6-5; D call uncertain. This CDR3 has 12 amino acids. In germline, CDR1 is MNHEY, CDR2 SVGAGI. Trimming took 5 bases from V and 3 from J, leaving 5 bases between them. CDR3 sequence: CASSTHNQPQHF. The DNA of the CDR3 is TGTGCCAGCAGTACACACAATCAGCCCCAGCATTTT.

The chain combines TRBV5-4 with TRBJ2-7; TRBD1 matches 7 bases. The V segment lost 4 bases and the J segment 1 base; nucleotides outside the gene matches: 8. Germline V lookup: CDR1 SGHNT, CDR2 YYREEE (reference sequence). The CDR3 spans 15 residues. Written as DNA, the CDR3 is TGTGCCAGCAGCCCCCCGGGACAGTCTTCCTACGAGCAGTACTTC. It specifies CASSPPGQSSYEQYF.

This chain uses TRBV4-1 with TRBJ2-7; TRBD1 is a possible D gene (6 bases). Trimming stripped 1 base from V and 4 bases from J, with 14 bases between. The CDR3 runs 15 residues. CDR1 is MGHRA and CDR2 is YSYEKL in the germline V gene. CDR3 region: CASSQVSGADYEQYF. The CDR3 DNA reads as TGCGCCAGCAGCCAAGTATCAGGGGCGGATTACGAGCAGTACTTC.

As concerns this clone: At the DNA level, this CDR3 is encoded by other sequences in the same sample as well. The CDR3 reads CASSGFGTGGMNTEAFF. CDR3 in DNA: TGTGCCAGCAGTGGTTTCGGGACAGGGGGTATGAACACTGAAGCTTTCTTT. The chain recombines TRBV2 with TRBJ1-1, with 11 bases fitting TRBD1. The ends lost 4 bases at V and 0 bases at J; junction bases unmatched: 7. The CDR3 has 17 residues. The V gene's germline CDR1 is SNHLY and CDR2 FYNNEI.

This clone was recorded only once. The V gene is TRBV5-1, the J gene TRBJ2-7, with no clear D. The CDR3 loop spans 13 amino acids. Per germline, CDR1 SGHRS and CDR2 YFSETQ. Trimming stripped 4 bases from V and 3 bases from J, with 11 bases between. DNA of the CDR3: TGCGCCAGCAGCCAAAGCAATAACTACGAGCAGTACTTC. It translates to CASSQSNNYEQYF.

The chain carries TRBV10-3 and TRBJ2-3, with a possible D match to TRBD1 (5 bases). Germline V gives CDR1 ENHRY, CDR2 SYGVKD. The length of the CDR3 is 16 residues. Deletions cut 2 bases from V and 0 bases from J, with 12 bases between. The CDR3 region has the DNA TGTGCCATCAGTGAGGCCTTAGACAGCAGCACAGATACGCAGTATTTT. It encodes CAISEALDSSTDTQYF.

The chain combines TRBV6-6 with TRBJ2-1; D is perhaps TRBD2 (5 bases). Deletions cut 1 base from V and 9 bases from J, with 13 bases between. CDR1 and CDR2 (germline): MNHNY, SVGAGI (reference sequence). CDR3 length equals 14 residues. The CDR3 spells CASSYLGLRGEQFF. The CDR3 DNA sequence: TGTGCCAGCAGTTACTTGGGCCTACGGGGTGAGCAGTTCTTC.

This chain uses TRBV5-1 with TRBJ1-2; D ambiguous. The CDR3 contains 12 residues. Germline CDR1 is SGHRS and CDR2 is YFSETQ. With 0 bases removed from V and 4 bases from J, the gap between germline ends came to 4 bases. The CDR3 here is CASSLDGYGYTF. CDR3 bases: TGCGCCAGCAGCTTGGACGGCTATGGCTACACCTTC.

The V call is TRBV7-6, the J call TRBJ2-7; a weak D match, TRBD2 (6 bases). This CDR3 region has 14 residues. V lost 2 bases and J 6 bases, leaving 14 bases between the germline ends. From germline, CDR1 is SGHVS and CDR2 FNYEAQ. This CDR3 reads CASSLRFGGGEQYF. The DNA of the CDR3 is TGTGCCAGCAGCTTAAGATTTGGGGGAGGCGAGCAGTACTTC.

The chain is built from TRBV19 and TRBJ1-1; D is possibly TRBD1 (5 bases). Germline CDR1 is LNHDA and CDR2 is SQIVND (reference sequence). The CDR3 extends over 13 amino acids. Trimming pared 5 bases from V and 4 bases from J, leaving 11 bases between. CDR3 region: CASSSRVGTEAFF. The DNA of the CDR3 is TGTGCCAGTAGTTCCAGGGTTGGCACTGAAGCTTTCTTT.

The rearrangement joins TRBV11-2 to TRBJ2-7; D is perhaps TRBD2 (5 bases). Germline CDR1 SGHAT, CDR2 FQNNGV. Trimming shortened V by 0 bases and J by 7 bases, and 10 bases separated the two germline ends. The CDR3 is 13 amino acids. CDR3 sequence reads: CASSLELGVEQYF. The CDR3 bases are TGTGCCAGCAGCTTAGAGCTCGGGGTAGAGCAGTACTTC.

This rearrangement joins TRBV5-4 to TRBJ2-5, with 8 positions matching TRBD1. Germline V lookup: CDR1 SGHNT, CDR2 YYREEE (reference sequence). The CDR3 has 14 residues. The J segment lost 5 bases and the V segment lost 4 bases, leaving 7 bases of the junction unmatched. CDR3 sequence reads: CASSPTGVGETQYF. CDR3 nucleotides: TGTGCCAGCAGCCCGACAGGGGTAGGGGAGACCCAGTACTTC.